This T cell receptor beta chain originates from a study of regulatory T cells in long-lasting Graves disease. Investigators prepared the TCR beta libraries by applying iRepertoire HTBI primers and Arm-PCR of CDR3 regions. Via MiXCR, TCRdb re-called the multiplex PCR reads, giving one row per CDR3 protein. There are roughly 440,000 distinct CDR3 sequences in the sample; roughly 17% occur only once, and 23% lies in the top ten. Trimming at V came to 0 bases and at J to 3 bases, leaving 3 bases not matched to a gene. This CDR3 comprises 15 residues. CDR1 SGHTA and CDR2 FQGNSA come from the germline V gene. Many counts were recorded for this clonotype. Documented time point: newly diagnosed GD, antithyroid drugs for less than 3 months. The TCR library used RNA extracted from PBMCs. The data also belong to a second study, concerning T cells in Graves' hyperthyroidism and ophthalmopathy. From that paper: Ophthalmopathy was told apart from stable hyperthyroidism by a 13 V-J model.

This clonotype was sampled from a woman under 30 with Graves disease. This chain connects TRBV7-2 to TRBJ2-3; the match to TRBD1 covers 7 bases. This sample comprised peripheral blood mononuclear cells (PBMCs), obtained at new diagnosis, from a patient treated with antithyroid drugs. The CDR3 DNA is TGTGCCAGCAGCTTAGCTATACAGGGGACAGATACGCAGTATTTT. It encodes CASSLAIQGTDTQYF.